A single T cell receptor beta chain is shown here with its context. Germline lookup yields CDR1 SEHNR and CDR2 FQNEAQ (reference sequence). CDR3 length: 13 amino acids. The V gene lost 5 bases and the J gene lost 3 bases, with 9 bases spanning the gap. A CD45RA+ naive subset and a CD45RA-negative memory subset were split from CD4+ cells. This sample is part of a study of shared clonotypes between healthy human individuals. Turning to the study itself: With ages of 18 to 49, the donors were a couple of women and a few men. Every donor yielded three CD4 naive, three CD4 memory, two CD8 naive and one CD8 memory plate.

Some clones are missing from TCRdb's copy, which holds only in-frame ones; the method was immunoSEQ multiplex PCR. The repertoire holds about 1 million clones, with around 76% as singletons. Sequencing was performed on memory CD4+ T cells sorted from blood. The subset: CD45RA-negative fraction. The V and J genes are TRBV7-9 and TRBJ2-3; D is undetermined. The TCR sequence derives from a young man in good health. The CDR3 sequence: CASSPPWTDTQYF. As DNA, the CDR3 is TGTGCCAGCAGCCCCCCTTGGACAGATACGCAGTATTTT.